This passage covers 23 T cell receptor beta chains from one sample sequenced in a study of cytomegalovirus exposure and HLA in healthy donors. The PCR was carried out with 60 Vbeta primers and 13 Jbeta primers. TCRdb's copy holds only in-frame clones and misses some; the assay was immunoSEQ multiplex PCR. The sample lists about 140,000 clones; approximately 79% were seen once. The material sequenced was PBMCs. The origin of the receptors is a female donor in good health and CMV-seronegative.

The chain joins TRBV6-5 to TRBJ2-5; TRBD1 agrees at 7 bases. The CDR3 runs 12 residues. Trimming removed 6 bases from V and 11 bases from J; junction bases left unmatched: 9. Germline V gives CDR1 MNHEY, CDR2 SVGAGI. The CDR3 DNA reads as TGTGCCAGCAGCATCGACAGGGCTGAGCAGTACTTC. Translated, it gives CASSIDRAEQYF.

CDR3 loop: CASSASGTTSYEQYF. The DNA for the CDR3 is TGTGCCAGCAGCGCTAGCGGGACAACCTCCTACGAGCAGTACTTC. The genes are TRBV11-2 and TRBJ2-7; 9 nucleotides match TRBD2. The CDR3 consists of 15 residues. The ends lost 5 bases at V and 0 bases at J; junction bases unmatched: 5. Germline CDR1 reads SGHAT; CDR2 reads FQNNGV. Full variable domain (remainder filled in from reference TRBV11-2 and TRBJ2-7): EAGVAQSPRYKIIEKRQSVAFWCNPISGHATLYWYQQILGQGPKLLIQFQNNGVVDDSQLPKDRFSAERLKGVDSTLKIQPAKLEDSAVYLCASSASGTTSYEQYFGPGTRLTVT.

This chain uses TRBV11-2 with TRBJ1-4; D may be TRBD1 (5 bases). The germline V and J ends were trimmed by 4 bases and 5 bases, with 11 bases remaining between them. CDR3 length equals 14 residues. Germline V lookup: CDR1 SGHAT, CDR2 FQNNGV. Written as DNA, the CDR3 is TGTGCCAGCAGCTCCAGACAGCTAAATGAAAAACTGTTTTTT. As protein: CASSSRQLNEKLFF.

This clone has only one observation. The chain joins TRBV7-9 to TRBJ2-7; tentatively, D is TRBD2 (5 bases). This CDR3 comprises 15 residues. V lost 5 bases and J 5 bases, leaving 19 bases between the germline ends. Germline CDR1 reads SEHNR; CDR2 reads FQNEAQ (reference sequence). CDR3 bases: TGTGCCAGCAGCCTCGGGCTATCCCCCGGGGACGAGCAGTACTTC. It codes for CASSLGLSPGDEQYF.

This rearrangement joins TRBV27 to TRBJ1-1; D remains ambiguous. The CDR3 extends over 16 amino acids. CDR1 is MNHEY and CDR2 is SMNVEV in the germline V gene (reference sequence). V was shortened by 5 bases and J by 1 base, with 17 bases between the two germline ends. The chain's CDR3 is CASSIRMGGWNTEAFF. The DNA for the CDR3 is TGTGCCAGCAGTATCCGAATGGGAGGGTGGAACACTGAAGCTTTCTTT.

The chain uses TRBV28 and TRBJ2-1; 11 positions agree with TRBD2. Germline CDR1 is MDHEN and CDR2 is SYDVKM. The junction had 3 bases not matched to a gene; V was cut back by 4 bases and J by 4 bases. This CDR3 is 15 amino acids long. The CDR3 protein is CASSSGTSGYNEQFF. The CDR3 nucleotides are TGTGCCAGCAGTTCCGGGACTAGCGGATACAATGAGCAGTTCTTC.

The sample holds a few counts of this clone. This chain connects TRBV27 to TRBJ2-4, with a possible D match to TRBD2 (6 bases). V lost 8 bases to trimming and J lost 6 bases, with 17 bases between them. CDR3 length: 14 amino acids. Germline-derived CDR1 and CDR2 are MNHEY and SMNVEV (reference sequence). The CDR3 DNA sequence: TGTGCCAGCGGTCTTCTAGCGAAGGGAAACATTCAGTACTTC. Translation: CASGLLAKGNIQYF.

This chain connects TRBV28 to TRBJ1-5; D is possibly TRBD1 (6 bases). Trimming took 4 bases from V and 6 from J, leaving 16 bases between them. The CDR3 is 15 residues long. Germline V gives CDR1 MDHEN, CDR2 SYDVKM. CDR3 nucleotide sequence: TGTGCCAGCAGTTATCCAGGGGCTATGGGTCAGCCCCAGCATTTT. Translated: CASSYPGAMGQPQHF.

The V call is TRBV20-1, the J call TRBJ2-1; D is perhaps TRBD1 (5 bases). The CDR3 runs 11 residues. Trimming pared 2 bases from V and 15 bases from J, leaving 14 bases between. Germline lookup yields CDR1 DFQATT and CDR2 SNEGSKA (reference sequence). The CDR3 sequence is CSARKGRKWFF. The CDR3 DNA sequence: TGCAGTGCTAGAAAGGGGCGGAAGTGGTTCTTC.

The V gene is TRBV28, the J gene TRBJ2-4; 7 nucleotides line up with TRBD1. The CDR3 contains 14 residues. V dropped 5 bases and J dropped 7; count of bases not matched to a gene: 8. Germline assignment: CDR1 MDHEN and CDR2 SYDVKM. Written as DNA, the CDR3 is TGTGCCAGCAGTGGGGGACAGCCTAGGAACATTCAGTACTTC. It codes for CASSGGQPRNIQYF.

The chain has TRBV28 and TRBJ1-2, with a tentative D call TRBD1 (5 bases). V shed 3 bases and J shed 7 bases, with 9 bases lying between them. CDR3 length: 12 amino acids. CDR1 and CDR2 from the germline V gene are MDHEN and SYDVKM. The CDR3 reads CASSFPTAGYTF. CDR3 nucleotides: TGTGCCAGCAGTTTCCCGACAGCTGGCTACACCTTC.

The chain combines TRBV2 with TRBJ2-7; the D gene is possibly TRBD1 (5 bases). Looked up from germline, CDR1 is SNHLY and CDR2 is FYNNEI. The V gene lost 7 bases and the J gene lost 1 base, with 11 bases spanning the gap. This CDR3 is 13 amino acids long. CDR3 in amino acids: CASTQTESYEQYF. The CDR3 coding sequence is TGTGCCAGCACTCAGACAGAATCCTACGAGCAGTACTTC.

The chain carries TRBV5-1 and TRBJ1-4; D may be TRBD1 (6 bases). The V gene lost 0 bases and the J gene lost 3 bases, with 15 bases spanning the gap. Germline CDR1 is SGHRS and CDR2 is YFSETQ. The CDR3 is 17 residues long. The CDR3: CASSLGPPQGANEKLFF. The CDR3 nucleotides are TGCGCCAGCAGCTTGGGTCCTCCACAGGGTGCTAATGAAAAACTGTTTTTT.

The chain is built from TRBV9 and TRBJ2-1; TRBD2 matches at 10 bases. The CDR3 sequence is 17 residues long. Germline assignment: CDR1 SGDLS and CDR2 YYNGEE. Losses at the gene ends were 3 bases for V and 9 bases for J; bases not matched to a gene: 15. This CDR3 is CASSAYRGSGGSGEQFF. The CDR3 DNA sequence: TGTGCCAGCAGCGCATACCGCGGTAGCGGGGGGAGTGGTGAGCAGTTCTTC.

The genes are TRBV5-6 and TRBJ2-7; D may be TRBD1 (5 bases). Looked up from germline, CDR1 is SGHDT and CDR2 is YYEEEE. The CDR3 has 16 residues. Between the trimmed V and J ends, which lost 2 bases and 2 bases, there was a span of 17 bases. DNA of the CDR3: TGTGCCAGCAGCTTCCTCCAGGGTAATCGGCCCTACGAGCAGTACTTC. Translated, it gives CASSFLQGNRPYEQYF. Combining the CDR3 with reference TRBV5-6 and TRBJ2-7 gives the whole variable domain DAGVTQSPTHLIKTRGQQVTLRCSPKSGHDTVSWYQQALGQGPQFIFQYYEEEERQRGNFPDRFSGHQFPNYSSELNVNALLLGDSALYLCASSFLQGNRPYEQYFGPGTRLTVT.

This chain links TRBV7-8 with TRBJ2-6, with D possibly TRBD2 on 7 matching bases. The CDR3 sequence is 17 residues long. V shed 3 bases and J shed 0 bases, with 12 bases lying between them. CDR1 and CDR2 (germline): SGHVS, FQNEAQ. CDR3 region: CASSFGGAYSGANVLTF. For the CDR3, the DNA is TGTGCCAGCAGCTTTGGGGGGGCCTACTCTGGGGCCAACGTCCTGACTTTC.

This clone has only one observation. The chain has TRBV4-1 and TRBJ2-1; 8 nucleotides align to TRBD2. V was clipped by 3 bases and J by 8 bases; unmatched bases: 9. From germline, CDR1 is MGHRA and CDR2 YSYEKL. The CDR3 totals 15 residues. In DNA, the CDR3 is TGCGCCAGCAGCCACCTCGGACTAGCAGGAGATGAGCAGTTCTTC. Amino acids: CASSHLGLAGDEQFF.

This chain links TRBV7-9 with TRBJ2-7, with D perhaps TRBD1 (6 bases). The germline V gene encodes CDR1 SEHNR and CDR2 FQNEAQ (reference sequence). Trimming removed 4 bases at V and 2 bases at J, with 18 bases between. The CDR3 consists of 16 residues. The CDR3 nucleotides read TGTGCCAGCAGCTCCTCAAGTGGGGGCCCCCCCTACGAGCAGTACTTC. Translation: CASSSSSGGPPYEQYF. Full variable domain (outside the CDR3, taken from reference TRBV7-9 and TRBJ2-7): DTGVSQNPRHKITKRGQNVTFRCDPISEHNRLYWYRQTLGQGPEFLTYFQNEAQLEKSRLLSDRFSAERPKGSFSTLEIQRTEQGDSAMYLCASSSSSGGPPYEQYFGPGTRLTVT.

This chain uses TRBV28 with TRBJ2-7, with D perhaps TRBD1 (5 bases). This CDR3 contains 11 residues. Germline loops: CDR1 MDHEN, CDR2 SYDVKM. Trimming pared 4 bases from V and 5 bases from J, leaving 6 bases between. The CDR3: CASSSGNEQYF. CDR3 nucleotide sequence: TGTGCCAGCAGTTCAGGGAACGAGCAGTACTTC.

This clone showed up just once. This chain uses TRBV6-4 with TRBJ2-2; TRBD2 is a possible D gene (5 bases). Germline values: CDR1 MRHNA, CDR2 SNTAGT. There are 16 residues in the CDR3. The V end was cut by 2 bases, the J end by 3 bases, with 13 bases between. The CDR3 loop is CASSDGISGYTGELFF. The CDR3 DNA reads as TGTGCCAGCAGTGACGGGATCAGCGGTTACACCGGGGAGCTGTTTTTT.

The CDR3 reads CSVAEGGQPQHF. The DNA for the CDR3 is TGCAGCGTTGCTGAGGGCGGTCAGCCCCAGCATTTT. The V and J genes are TRBV29-1 and TRBJ1-5; D is ambiguous. CDR3 length: 12 residues. The V end lost 4 bases, the J end lost 6 bases, and 10 bases lay between the germline ends. The germline V gene has CDR1 SQVTM and CDR2 ANQGSEA.

The rearrangement links TRBV19 to TRBJ1-3, with 9 positions matching TRBD1. Germline lookup yields CDR1 LNHDA and CDR2 SQIVND (reference sequence). The CDR3 totals 16 residues. With V trimmed by 5 bases and J by 2 bases, 7 bases remained unmatched. Here the CDR3 DNA reads TGTGCCAGTAGTGATCCGGGACAGGGTGCTGGAAACACCATATATTTT. Protein sequence: CASSDPGQGAGNTIYF. The full variable domain, in which reference TRBV19 and TRBJ1-3 provide the parts outside the CDR3, is DGGITQSPKYLFRKEGQNVTLSCEQNLNHDAMYWYRQDPGQGLRLIYYSQIVNDFQKGDIAEGYSVSREKKESFPLTVTSAQKNPTAFYLCASSDPGQGAGNTIYFGEGSWLTVV.

The J gene is TRBJ2-3, the V gene TRBV30, with TRBD1 matching 8 bases. The CDR3 covers 15 residues. With V trimmed by 1 base and J by 4 bases, 7 bases remained unmatched. Germline loops: CDR1 GTSNPN, CDR2 SVGIG (reference sequence). The CDR3 sequence: CAWSGQGSRADTQYF. Written as DNA, the CDR3 is TGTGCCTGGAGTGGACAGGGGTCAAGAGCAGATACGCAGTATTTT.